This is a list of T cell receptor beta chains from one sample in a study of identifying expanded T cells in peripheral blood. Sequencing used immunoSEQ multiplex PCR; TCRdb keeps in-frame clones, though not all of them. The sample lists about 91,000 clones; roughly 86% were seen once. Specimen: blood. The receptors derive from a person between 18 and 75 years old in good health. CDR3s include the opening cysteine and the closing phenylalanine or tryptophan. A D gene is named only where the DNA matches it firmly. Some rows have no size entry. The others give once, few or many, or a class for an expanded clone.

d_call	clone_size	v_call	j_call	cdr3_nt	cdr3_aa
TRBD1	-	TRBV29-1	TRBJ1-5	TGCAGCGTACAGGGGGCCGAGAATCAGCCCCAGCATTTT	CSVQGAENQPQHF
-	-	TRBV30	TRBJ2-3	TGTGCCTGGAGTGGTCTCGGGAGTAAAGATACGCAGTATTTT	CAWSGLGSKDTQYF
TRBD1	-	TRBV30	TRBJ2-1	TGTGCCTGGAAAAGCCCGGGGACAGGGGGCGGAACTGCCTACAATGAGCAGTTCTTC	CAWKSPGTGGGTAYNEQFF
-	-	TRBV21-1	TRBJ1-1	TGTGCCAGCAGCAAAGATGTATGGGGGAACACTGAAGCTTTCTTT	CASSKDVWGNTEAFF
TRBD2	once	TRBV9	TRBJ2-3	TGTGCCAGCAGCGTAGAGGGGAGGGGCTCCCGGGGAACAGATACGCAGTATTTT	CASSVEGRGSRGTDTQYF
-	-	TRBV2	TRBJ2-2	TGTGCCAGCAGGGCCTCCAACACGAACACCGGGGAGCTGTTTTTT	CASRASNTNTGELFF
-	-	TRBV4-1	TRBJ2-5	TGCGCCAGCAGCCAGGTTACGTTCCAAGAGACCCAGTACTTC	CASSQVTFQETQYF
-	once	TRBV29-1	TRBJ1-1	TGCAGCGTCCCGGACGGGGGGGACACTGAAGCTTTCTTT	CSVPDGGDTEAFF
TRBD1	-	TRBV2	TRBJ1-5	TGTGCCAGCAGTGGTTTGGGACAGGGGGATCAGCCCCAGCATTTT	CASSGLGQGDQPQHF
-	once	TRBV19	TRBJ2-5	TGTGCCAGTAGTATTTTGGATCAAGAGACCCAGTACTTC	CASSILDQETQYF
-	-	TRBV5-1	TRBJ2-3	TGCGCCAGCAGCTTGTCAGGGATCAGTACGCAGTATTTT	CASSLSGISTQYF
TRBD1	-	TRBV6-1	TRBJ1-4	TGTGCCAGCAGTGAATTGGGGGACAGGGGCAATGAAAAACTGTTTTTT	CASSELGDRGNEKLFF
-	once	TRBV5-1	TRBJ2-3	TGCGCCAGCAGCTTCTCCTTAGGGGGCACAGATACGCAGTATTTT	CASSFSLGGTDTQYF
-	-	TRBV19	TRBJ2-3	TGTGCCAGTAGTACAAGACTAGTCTTGGGCACAGATACGCAGTATTTT	CASSTRLVLGTDTQYF
TRBD1	-	TRBV10-3	TRBJ1-5	TGTGCCATCAGTGAGATCGGACAGGGTACTCAGCCCCAGCATTTT	CAISEIGQGTQPQHF
TRBD2	-	TRBV6-1	TRBJ2-3	TGTGCCAGCAGTGGGGCGGGGGGGCAGCAAGATACGCAGTATTTT	CASSGAGGQQDTQYF